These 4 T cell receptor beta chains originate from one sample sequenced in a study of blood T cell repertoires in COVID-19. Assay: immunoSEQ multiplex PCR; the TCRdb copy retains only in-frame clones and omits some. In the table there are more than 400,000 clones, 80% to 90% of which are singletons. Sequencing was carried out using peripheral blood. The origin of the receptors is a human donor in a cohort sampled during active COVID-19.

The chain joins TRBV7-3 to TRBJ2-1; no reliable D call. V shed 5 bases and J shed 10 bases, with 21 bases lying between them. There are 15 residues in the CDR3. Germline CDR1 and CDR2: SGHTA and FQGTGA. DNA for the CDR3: TGTGCCAGCAGCGGAAGCGTGTCGGTCCCCCCGGAGCAGTTCTTC. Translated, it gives CASSGSVSVPPEQFF.

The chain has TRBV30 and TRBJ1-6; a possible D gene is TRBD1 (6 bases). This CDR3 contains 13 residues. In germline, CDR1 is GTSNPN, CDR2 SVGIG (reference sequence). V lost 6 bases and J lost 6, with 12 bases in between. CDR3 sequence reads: CACTGQINSPLHF. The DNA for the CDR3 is TGTGCCTGCACAGGACAGATTAATTCACCCCTCCACTTT.

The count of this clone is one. In DNA form, the CDR3 reads TGTGCCAGCTCACCGGGACAGATGAACACCGGGGAGCTGTTTTTT. This gives the protein CASSPGQMNTGELFF. J is TRBJ2-2 and V is TRBV18; the match to TRBD1 covers 7 bases. The germline gives CDR1 KGHSH, CDR2 LQKENI. The CDR3 loop spans 15 amino acids. The J segment lost 1 base and the V segment lost 3 bases, leaving 2 bases of the junction unmatched.

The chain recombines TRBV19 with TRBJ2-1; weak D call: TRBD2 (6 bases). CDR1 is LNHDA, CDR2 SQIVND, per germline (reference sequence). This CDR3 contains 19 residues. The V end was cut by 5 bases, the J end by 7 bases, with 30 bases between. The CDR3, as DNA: TGTGCCAGTAGTCTCCTACGGGAAGCGGGTCGTCCCTTGAGGAATGAGCAGTTCTTC. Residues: CASSLLREAGRPLRNEQFF.